These T cell receptor beta chains were read from a single sample in a study of blood T cell repertoires in COVID-19. The table came from immunoSEQ multiplex PCR; TCRdb's copy has only in-frame clones and leaves some out. The table has nearly 350,000 clones, around nine tenths seen once. The sequencing sample was made of peripheral blood. The receptors come from a woman between 18 and 29 years old who had recovered from COVID-19. The CDR3 runs from the conserved cysteine through the conserved F or W. The D gene is left open where the match is weak. Size is omitted from some rows. Given values are once, few, many or a class for expanded clones.

CDR3nt,CDR3aa,d_gene,abundance,j_gene,v_gene
TGTGCCAGCAGGTCCGGACAGGGGTACACCGGGGAGCTGTTTTTT,CASRSGQGYTGELFF,TRBD1,.,TRBJ2-2,TRBV6-5
TGCGCCAGCAGCTTGACAGGGTGGGACTATGGCTACACCTTC,CASSLTGWDYGYTF,.,.,TRBJ1-2,TRBV5-1
TGTGCCAGCAGCCGACCAGGGACAGGGACGGTAGAGACCCAGTACTTC,CASSRPGTGTVETQYF,TRBD1,.,TRBJ2-5,TRBV11-2
TGTGCCAGCACCTGGACAGGGGCTTCTGAAGCTTTCTTT,CASTWTGASEAFF,TRBD1,.,TRBJ1-1,TRBV12-3/TRBV12-4
TGTGCCAGCTCGGGACAGGGGTACACTAACTATGGCTACACCTTC,CASSGQGYTNYGYTF,TRBD1,.,TRBJ1-2,TRBV18
TGTGCCAGCAGCTCCTACAGGGGAGGCACTGAAGCTTTCTTT,CASSSYRGGTEAFF,TRBD1,.,TRBJ1-1,TRBV5-4
TGTGTCTACTCCGGGGATTCCACAGATACGCAGTATTTT,CVYSGDSTDTQYF,.,.,TRBJ2-3,TRBV7-9
TGTGCCAGCAGTTCAATTAAGCGAAGCTCCTACAATGAGCAGTTCTTC,CASSSIKRSSYNEQFF,.,.,TRBJ2-1,TRBV27
TGTGCCTGGAGTGTACGACTGTTTCAGCCCCAGCATTTT,CAWSVRLFQPQHF,.,.,TRBJ1-5,TRBV30
TGCGCCAGCGGACAGGCCTCTGGAAACACCATATATTTT,CASGQASGNTIYF,TRBD1,.,TRBJ1-3,TRBV4-3
TGTGCCAGCTCACCATCGGTCAGCGGGAGGGCCCAAGAGACCCAGTACTTC,CASSPSVSGRAQETQYF,TRBD2,.,TRBJ2-5,TRBV18
TGTGCCAGCAGCTTAGGGCGGACCCTCCACTTT,CASSLGRTLHF,.,.,TRBJ1-6,TRBV7-2
TGTGCCACCACCCTGGATCCGGGACAGGGGTGGAATTCACCCCTCCACTTT,CATTLDPGQGWNSPLHF,TRBD1,.,TRBJ1-6,TRBV24-1
TGTGCCAGCAGCTTAGGGCAGACAGCTAGCAATCAGCCCCAGCATTTT,CASSLGQTASNQPQHF,.,.,TRBJ1-5,TRBV7-9
TGTGCCAGCACCCACACAGGGGGGCTAGGGACAGATACGCAGTATTTT,CASTHTGGLGTDTQYF,TRBD1,.,TRBJ2-3,TRBV7-2
TGCGCCAGCAGCCAAGGACTAGCGGGAGGGAATGAGCAGTTCTTC,CASSQGLAGGNEQFF,TRBD2,.,TRBJ2-1,TRBV4-3
TGTGCCAGCAGCCCGAGTTTGGGCAGAAATCAGCCCCAGCATTTT,CASSPSLGRNQPQHF,.,.,TRBJ1-5,TRBV6-2/TRBV6-3
TGTGCCTGGAGTGCAGACCCGCGCGGGACGAATGAGCAGTTCTTC,CAWSADPRGTNEQFF,.,.,TRBJ2-1,TRBV30
TGTGCCAGCAGCTTAGAGTTCGTTGCGTCCTCTTATGGTGAGCAGTTCTTC,CASSLEFVASSYGEQFF,.,.,TRBJ2-1,TRBV7-2
TGTGCCTGGAGTCTGGCAGGGGGAACGGGCAATCAGCCCCAGCATTTT,CAWSLAGGTGNQPQHF,TRBD1,.,TRBJ1-5,TRBV30
TGCAGCGTGCGAACAGGGCCTGGCAATCAGCCCCAGCATTTT,CSVRTGPGNQPQHF,.,.,TRBJ1-5,TRBV29-1
TGTGCCAGCAGCCCCTGGTCCGGGACAAAGAATGAGCAGTTCTTC,CASSPWSGTKNEQFF,.,.,TRBJ2-1,TRBV3-1/TRBV3-2
TGTGCCAGCAGCTTAGCTAGTTCCATTCAGTACTTC,CASSLASSIQYF,.,.,TRBJ2-4,TRBV7-2
TGTGCCAGCAGCTTCAAGACAGGGGTACAATGGGAGACCCAGTACTTC,CASSFKTGVQWETQYF,TRBD1,.,TRBJ2-5,TRBV11-3
TGCGCCAGCAGCTTCCGTTCAGGGGACAATGAGCAGTTCTTC,CASSFRSGDNEQFF,.,.,TRBJ2-1,TRBV5-1
TGTGCCAGCAGTCGAGTAAACAGGGGTCAGCCCCAGCATTTT,CASSRVNRGQPQHF,TRBD1,few,TRBJ1-5,TRBV6-5
TGTGCCAGCAGCGGGGGGACTAGCGGGTTGGTAGATACGCAGTATTTT,CASSGGTSGLVDTQYF,TRBD2,.,TRBJ2-3,TRBV9
TGTGCCTGGAGCCTAGCGGGAGGTACCGGGGAGCTGTTTTTT,CAWSLAGGTGELFF,TRBD2,.,TRBJ2-2,TRBV30
TGTGCTAGTGGGACAGGGGATCGGACTGAAGCTTTCTTT,CASGTGDRTEAFF,TRBD1,.,TRBJ1-1,TRBV12-5
TGCGCCAGCAGTGAGTCGGGGGGTAGCTATCAGCCCCAGCATTTT,CASSESGGSYQPQHF,.,.,TRBJ1-5,TRBV10-2
TGTGCCAGCAGCAAGGCCGGGATCCCAGGATACATCTTT,CASSKAGIPGYIF,.,.,TRBJ1-1,TRBV5-6
TGTGCCAGCAGCTCTGGCACTAGCTCTAGCACAGATACGCAGTATTTT,CASSSGTSSSTDTQYF,.,.,TRBJ2-3,TRBV5-8
TGCGCCAGCAGCCAAGATCGTTCCGGAGGGATCTCTGGAAACACCATATATTTT,CASSQDRSGGISGNTIYF,.,.,TRBJ1-3,TRBV4-3
TGCGCCAGCAGCTCGGGGGTGGGAACTGAAGCTTTCTTT,CASSSGVGTEAFF,.,once,TRBJ1-1,TRBV5-1
TGTGCCAGCAGTGTACTAGCGGGAGTGGGTGAGCAGTTCTTC,CASSVLAGVGEQFF,TRBD2,.,TRBJ2-1,TRBV2
TGCAGCGTTGTTCGGGACACCTATGGCTACACCTTC,CSVVRDTYGYTF,.,.,TRBJ1-2,TRBV29-1
TGTGCCAGCAGCTCCCCTAGGACAGGGGACGGACGCAATCAGCCCCAGCATTTT,CASSSPRTGDGRNQPQHF,TRBD1,.,TRBJ1-5,TRBV7-2
TGCAGCGCCGCCCGTGGCGCGGGAGACACAGATACGCAGTATTTT,CSAARGAGDTDTQYF,TRBD2,.,TRBJ2-3,TRBV29-1
TGTGCCAGCAGTGATCTGGGGGCCGCAGATACGCAGTATTTT,CASSDLGAADTQYF,.,many,TRBJ2-3,TRBV2
TGTGCCAGCAGCCCGGTATCGGGACTAGCGGGGGAGACCCAGTACTTC,CASSPVSGLAGETQYF,TRBD2,.,TRBJ2-5,TRBV7-2
TGTGCCAGCAGTCCCCCGTCCGGAGGACTCGGTTACAATGAGCAGTTCTTC,CASSPPSGGLGYNEQFF,.,.,TRBJ2-1,TRBV27
TGTGCCACCAGTGTCGGGACAGGGGGCGCAGATACGCAGTATTTT,CATSVGTGGADTQYF,TRBD1,.,TRBJ2-3,TRBV24-1
TGTGCCAGCAGCGACTCATTTAGCGGGAGAACAGATACGCAGTATTTT,CASSDSFSGRTDTQYF,TRBD2,.,TRBJ2-3,TRBV7-9
TGTGCCAGCAGTTTATCCCTAGCGGGAGGGGCGCAAGAGACCCAGTACTTC,CASSLSLAGGAQETQYF,TRBD2,.,TRBJ2-5,TRBV27
TGTGCCAGCAGCCTACAAACAGGGGAGGTTAGCTCTGGGGCCAACGTCCTGACTTTC,CASSLQTGEVSSGANVLTF,.,.,TRBJ2-6,TRBV3-1/TRBV3-2
TGTGCCAGCAGTCAAAATTTGGGGGGGACTCTCGTGCGGGGCTACACCTTC,CASSQNLGGTLVRGYTF,.,.,TRBJ1-2,TRBV7-2
TGCGCCAGCAGCCAGGACAGGGTGTGGACTGAAGCTTTCTTT,CASSQDRVWTEAFF,TRBD1,.,TRBJ1-1,TRBV4-3
TGTGCCAGCAGTTACCCAGAGCCCCCCCTTAGCGGGAGACTCCAAGAGACCCAGTACTTC,CASSYPEPPLSGRLQETQYF,TRBD2,few,TRBJ2-5,TRBV6-2/TRBV6-3
TGTGCCAGCAGTTCCCCGGACAGGGAGAATTATGGCTACACCTTC,CASSSPDRENYGYTF,TRBD1,once,TRBJ1-2,TRBV27
TGCGCCAGCAGCCCTGTCAGCGGGAGGCCCCATGAGCAGTTCTTC,CASSPVSGRPHEQFF,TRBD2,.,TRBJ2-1,TRBV5-1